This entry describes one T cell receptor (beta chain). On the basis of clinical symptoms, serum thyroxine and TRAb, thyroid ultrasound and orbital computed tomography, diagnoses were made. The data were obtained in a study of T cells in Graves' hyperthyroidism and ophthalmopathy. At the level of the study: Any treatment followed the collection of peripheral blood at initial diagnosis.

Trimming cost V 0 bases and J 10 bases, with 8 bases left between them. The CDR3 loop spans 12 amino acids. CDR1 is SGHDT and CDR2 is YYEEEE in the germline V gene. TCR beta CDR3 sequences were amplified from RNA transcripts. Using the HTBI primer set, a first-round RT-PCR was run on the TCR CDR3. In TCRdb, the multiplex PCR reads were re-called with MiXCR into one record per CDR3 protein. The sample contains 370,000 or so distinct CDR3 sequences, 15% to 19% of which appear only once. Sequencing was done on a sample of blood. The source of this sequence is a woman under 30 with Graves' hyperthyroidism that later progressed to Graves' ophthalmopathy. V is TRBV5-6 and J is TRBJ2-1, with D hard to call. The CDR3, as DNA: TGTGCCAGCAGCTTGGGTACGGGCGAGCAGTTCTTC. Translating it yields CASSLGTGEQFF.